This T cell receptor beta chain was obtained from a study of blood T cell repertoires in COVID-19. Study-wide context: Italy, Spain and the United States were the sources of the convalescent and acute COVID-19 samples.

This CDR3 has 17 amino acids. Per the germline V gene, CDR1 is LNHDA and CDR2 is SQIVND (reference sequence). Trimming at V came to 3 bases and at J to 1 base, leaving 7 bases not matched to a gene. Authors' analysis steps: Amplification from reference gene primers served as the basis for estimated nucleated cell counts. Data came from immunoSEQ multiplex PCR; TCRdb stores just in-frame clones and leaves some out. For V, J and clone size, that table is used; D and trimming come from the DNA. The table shows roughly 300,000 clones, with about 93% occurring only once. This chain joins TRBV19 and TRBJ2-1; TRBD2 aligns across 9 bases. The sequence came from a woman in her twenties or thirties with COVID-19, enrolled during active disease. The sample was peripheral blood. Here the CDR3 DNA reads TGTGCCAGTAGTATTAGCGGGAGCTTAACGTCCTACAATGAGCAGTTCTTC. It specifies CASSISGSLTSYNEQFF.